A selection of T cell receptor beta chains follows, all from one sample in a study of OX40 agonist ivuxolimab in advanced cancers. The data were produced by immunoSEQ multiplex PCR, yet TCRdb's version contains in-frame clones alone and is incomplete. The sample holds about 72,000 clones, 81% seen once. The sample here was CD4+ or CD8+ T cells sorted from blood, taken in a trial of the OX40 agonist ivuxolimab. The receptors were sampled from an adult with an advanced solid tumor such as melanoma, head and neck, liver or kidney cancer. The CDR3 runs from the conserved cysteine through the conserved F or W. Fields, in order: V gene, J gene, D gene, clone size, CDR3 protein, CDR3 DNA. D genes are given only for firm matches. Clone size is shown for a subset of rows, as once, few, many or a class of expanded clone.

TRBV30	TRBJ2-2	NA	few	CAWSGVGPGELFF	TGTGCCTGGAGCGGCGTGGGTCCCGGGGAGCTGTTTTTT
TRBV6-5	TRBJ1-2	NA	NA	CASSRPGSRGYGYTF	TGTGCCAGCAGTAGACCAGGGAGCCGAGGCTATGGCTACACCTTC
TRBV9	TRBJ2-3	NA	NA	CASSVANGRTDTQYF	TGTGCCAGCAGCGTAGCCAACGGCCGCACAGATACGCAGTATTTT
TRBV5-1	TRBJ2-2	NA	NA	CASRGQNTGELFF	TGCGCCAGCCGCGGACAGAACACCGGGGAGCTGTTTTTT
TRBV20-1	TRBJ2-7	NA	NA	CSAEGYGEQYF	TGCAGTGCGGAGGGGTACGGCGAGCAGTACTTC
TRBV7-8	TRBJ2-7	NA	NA	CASSTNSGPQYF	TGTGCCAGCAGCACCAACTCTGGGCCGCAGTACTTC
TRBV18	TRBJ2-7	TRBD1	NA	CASSPPGQGTGEQYF	TGTGCCAGCTCACCTCCGGGACAGGGGACGGGGGAGCAGTACTTC
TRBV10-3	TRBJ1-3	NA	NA	CAISDGALSGNTIYF	TGTGCCATCAGTGACGGGGCTCTCTCTGGAAACACCATATATTTT
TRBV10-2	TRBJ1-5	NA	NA	CASNPQGTSNQPQHF	TGCGCCAGCAACCCACAGGGAACTAGCAATCAGCCCCAGCATTTT
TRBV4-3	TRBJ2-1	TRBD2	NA	CASSQDLASGSNEQFF	TGCGCCAGCAGCCAAGATCTAGCTAGCGGGAGCAATGAGCAGTTCTTC
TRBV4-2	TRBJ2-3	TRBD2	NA	CASSLGGSGGADTQYF	TGTGCCAGCAGCTTGGGTGGTAGCGGGGGGGCTGATACGCAGTATTTT
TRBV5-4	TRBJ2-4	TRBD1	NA	CASSPQGSRNIQYF	TGTGCCAGCAGTCCACAGGGGTCGAGAAACATTCAGTACTTC
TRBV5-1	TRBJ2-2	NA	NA	CASSSTGELFF	TGCGCCAGCAGCTCCACCGGGGAGCTGTTTTTT
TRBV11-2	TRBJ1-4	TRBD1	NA	CASRTGTGRRGGEKLFF	TGTGCCAGCAGGACCGGGACAGGGCGGCGTGGGGGGGAAAAACTGTTTTTT
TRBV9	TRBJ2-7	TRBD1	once	CASSEGTGYEQYF	TGTGCCAGCAGCGAGGGGACAGGGTACGAGCAGTACTTC
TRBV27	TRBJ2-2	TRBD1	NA	CASSLQGVNTGELFF	TGTGCCAGCAGTCTTCAGGGGGTGAACACCGGGGAGCTGTTTTTT
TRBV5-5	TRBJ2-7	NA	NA	CASSLTDEQYF	TGTGCCAGCAGCTTGACGGACGAGCAGTACTTC
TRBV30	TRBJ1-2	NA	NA	CAWNNKGGYTF	TGTGCCTGGAATAATAAGGGTGGCTACACCTTC
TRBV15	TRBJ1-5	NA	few	CATSPIREQPQHF	TGTGCCACCAGCCCAATACGGGAACAGCCCCAGCATTTT
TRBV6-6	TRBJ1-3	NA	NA	CASSQDLGEVTIYF	TGTGCCAGCAGTCAGGACCTAGGAGAGGTCACCATATATTTT
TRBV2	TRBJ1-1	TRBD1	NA	CASSVQGLNTEAFF	TGTGCCAGCAGCGTACAGGGGTTGAACACTGAAGCTTTCTTT
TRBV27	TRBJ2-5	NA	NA	CASSLSWGRQETQYF	TGTGCCAGCAGTCTCTCATGGGGGCGGCAAGAGACCCAGTACTTC
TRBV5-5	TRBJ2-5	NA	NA	CASSWKRKETQYF	TGTGCCAGCAGCTGGAAACGAAAAGAGACCCAGTACTTC
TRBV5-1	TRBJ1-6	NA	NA	CASSLAEGYSPLHF	TGCGCCAGCAGCTTGGCCGAGGGGTATTCACCCCTCCACTTT
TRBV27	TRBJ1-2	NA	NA	CASSFNSGYGYTF	TGTGCCAGCAGTTTTAACAGTGGCTATGGCTACACCTTC
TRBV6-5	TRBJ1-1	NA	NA	CASSYGGENTEAFF	TGTGCCAGCAGTTACGGTGGAGAGAACACTGAAGCTTTCTTT